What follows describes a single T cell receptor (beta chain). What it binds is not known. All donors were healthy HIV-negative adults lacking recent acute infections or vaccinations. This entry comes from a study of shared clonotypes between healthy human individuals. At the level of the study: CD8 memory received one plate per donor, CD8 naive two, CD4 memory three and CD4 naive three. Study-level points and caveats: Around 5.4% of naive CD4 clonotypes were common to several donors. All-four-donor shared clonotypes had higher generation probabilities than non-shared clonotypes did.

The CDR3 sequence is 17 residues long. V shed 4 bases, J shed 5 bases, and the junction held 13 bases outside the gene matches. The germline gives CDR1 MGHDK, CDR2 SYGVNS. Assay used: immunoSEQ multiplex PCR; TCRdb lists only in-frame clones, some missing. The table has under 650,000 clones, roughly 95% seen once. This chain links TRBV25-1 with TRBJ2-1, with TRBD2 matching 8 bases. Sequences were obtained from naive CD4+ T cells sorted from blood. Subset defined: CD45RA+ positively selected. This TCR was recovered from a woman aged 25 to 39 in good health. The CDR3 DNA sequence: TGTGCCAGCAGTGCATCGGGTAGCGGGATTTCCCACAATGAGCAGTTCTTC. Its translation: CASSASGSGISHNEQFF.